This T cell receptor (beta chain) was obtained from a study of cytomegalovirus exposure and HLA in healthy donors. This clone was observed a single time. It was with 60 Vbeta and 13 Jbeta primers that the PCR ran. Here immunoSEQ multiplex PCR was the method, and the copy in TCRdb shows in-frame clones only, minus some. The sample comprises about 160,000 clones, roughly 74% of which are singletons, and over 4.5% rests with the top ten. The V and J ends lost 0 bases and 4 bases, in that order; junction bases with no gene match: 6. The germline V gene encodes CDR1 SGDLS and CDR2 YYNGEE. CDR3 size: 15 residues.

The sequencing input was PBMCs. The rearrangement joins TRBV9 to TRBJ1-1; 7 bases align to TRBD1. The receptor's source is a male donor in good health and CMV-seronegative. CDR3 amino acids: CASSVVPGGSTEAFF. Here the CDR3 DNA reads TGTGCCAGCAGCGTAGTTCCAGGGGGGAGCACTGAAGCTTTCTTT.